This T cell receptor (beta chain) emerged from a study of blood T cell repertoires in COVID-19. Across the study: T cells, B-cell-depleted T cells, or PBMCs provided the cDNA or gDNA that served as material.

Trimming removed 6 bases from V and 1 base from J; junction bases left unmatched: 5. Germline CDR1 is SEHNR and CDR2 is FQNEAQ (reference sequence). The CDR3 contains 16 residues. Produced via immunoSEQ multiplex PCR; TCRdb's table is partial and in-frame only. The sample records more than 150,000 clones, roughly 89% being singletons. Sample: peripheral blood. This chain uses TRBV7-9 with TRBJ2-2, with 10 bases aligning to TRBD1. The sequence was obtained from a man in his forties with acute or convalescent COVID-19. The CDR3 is CASSGDRGRNTGELFF. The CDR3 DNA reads TGTGCCAGCAGTGGTGACAGGGGGCGGAACACCGGGGAGCTGTTTTTT.